This TCR beta chain was observed in a study of T-cell memory formation after mild COVID-19. Germline V gene sequence: CDR1 DFQATT, CDR2 SNEGSKA (reference sequence). The CDR3 totals 14 residues. With 0 bases removed from V and 6 bases from J, the gap between germline ends came to 12 bases. 5'RACE, which relied on constant-segment primers, yielded TCR alpha and TCR beta cDNA libraries carrying sample barcodes and UMIs. From the 5' RACE reads, TCRdb called clonotypes with MiXCR, one entry per CDR3 protein. The sample records some 45,000 distinct CDR3 sequences, roughly 27% being singletons. This clonotype was seen only a few times. Its antigen remains unidentified. Notes on the study in general: There was a balanced CD4/CD8 profile in clones contracting day 15 to 85, and later expanders leaned CD4+.

Material for sequencing was PBMCs or a T cell subset sorted from them (not recorded which). J is TRBJ2-4 and V is TRBV20-1, with D perhaps TRBD1 or TRBD2 (5 bases each). The sequence was collected from a man between 18 and 29 years old who had mild COVID-19 (a few samples of this study predate the infection). Cell type and time point are not known. CDR3 protein: CSARDGDGLNIQYF. CDR3 nucleotides: TGCAGTGCTAGAGATGGGGACGGCCTAAACATTCAGTACTTC.